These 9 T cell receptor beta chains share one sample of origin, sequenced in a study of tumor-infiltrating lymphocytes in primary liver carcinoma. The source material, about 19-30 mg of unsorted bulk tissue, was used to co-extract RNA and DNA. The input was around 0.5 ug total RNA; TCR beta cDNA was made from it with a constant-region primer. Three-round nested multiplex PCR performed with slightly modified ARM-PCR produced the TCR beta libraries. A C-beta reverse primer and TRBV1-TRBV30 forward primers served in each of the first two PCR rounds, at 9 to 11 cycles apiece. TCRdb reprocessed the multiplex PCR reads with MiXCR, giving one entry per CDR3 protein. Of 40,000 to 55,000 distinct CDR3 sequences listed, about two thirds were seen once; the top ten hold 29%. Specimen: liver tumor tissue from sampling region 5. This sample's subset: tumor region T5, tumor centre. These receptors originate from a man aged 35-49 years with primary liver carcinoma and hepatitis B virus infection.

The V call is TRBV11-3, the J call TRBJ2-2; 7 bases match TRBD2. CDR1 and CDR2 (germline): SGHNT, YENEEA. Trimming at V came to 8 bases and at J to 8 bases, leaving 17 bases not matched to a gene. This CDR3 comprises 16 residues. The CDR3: CASCRRLTGGTGELFF. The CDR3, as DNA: TGTGCCAGCTGCAGACGACTAACGGGAGGCACGGGGGAGCTGTTTTTT.

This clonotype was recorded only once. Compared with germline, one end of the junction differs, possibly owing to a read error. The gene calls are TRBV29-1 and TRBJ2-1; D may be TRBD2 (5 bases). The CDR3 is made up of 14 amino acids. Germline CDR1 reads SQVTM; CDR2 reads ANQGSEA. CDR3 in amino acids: CSAALVGESDEQSF. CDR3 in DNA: TGCAGCGCGGCTCTAGTGGGAGAATCTGATGAGCAGTCCTTC.

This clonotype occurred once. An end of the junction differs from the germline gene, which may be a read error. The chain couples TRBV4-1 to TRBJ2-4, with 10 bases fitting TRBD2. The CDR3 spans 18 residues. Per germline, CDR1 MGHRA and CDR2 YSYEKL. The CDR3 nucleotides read TGCGCCAGTAGCCAAATTCCCGGGACTAGCGCCGCCAAAGACATTCAGTACTTC. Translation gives CASSQIPGTSAAKDIQYF.

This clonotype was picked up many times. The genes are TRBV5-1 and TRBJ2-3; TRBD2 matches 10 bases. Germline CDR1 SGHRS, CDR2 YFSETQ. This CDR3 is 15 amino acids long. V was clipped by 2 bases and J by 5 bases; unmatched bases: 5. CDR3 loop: CASSFRLAGIDTQYF. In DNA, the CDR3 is TGCGCCAGCAGCTTTCGACTAGCGGGTATAGATACGCAGTATTTT.

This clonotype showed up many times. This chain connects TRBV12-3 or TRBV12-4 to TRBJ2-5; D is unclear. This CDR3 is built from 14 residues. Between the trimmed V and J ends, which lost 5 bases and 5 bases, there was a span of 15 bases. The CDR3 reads CASSPPNGWETQYF. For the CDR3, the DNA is TGTGCCAGCAGTCCCCCCAACGGATGGGAGACCCAGTACTTC.

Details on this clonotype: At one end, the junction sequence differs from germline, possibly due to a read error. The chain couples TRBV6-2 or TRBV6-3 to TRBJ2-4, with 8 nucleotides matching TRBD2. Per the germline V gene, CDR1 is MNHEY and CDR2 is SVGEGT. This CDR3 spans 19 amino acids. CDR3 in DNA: TGTGCCAGCAGTCCACCGGGACTAGGCGTCTCACAAGCCGAAAACATCCAGTACTTC. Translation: CASSPPGLGVSQAENIQYF.

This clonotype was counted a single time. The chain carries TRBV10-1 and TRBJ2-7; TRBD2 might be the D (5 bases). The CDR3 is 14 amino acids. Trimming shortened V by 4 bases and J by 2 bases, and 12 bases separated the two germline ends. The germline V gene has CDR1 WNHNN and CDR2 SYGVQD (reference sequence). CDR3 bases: TGCGCCAGCAGTGGTAATGGGAGCGCCTACGAGCAGTACTTC. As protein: CASSGNGSAYEQYF.

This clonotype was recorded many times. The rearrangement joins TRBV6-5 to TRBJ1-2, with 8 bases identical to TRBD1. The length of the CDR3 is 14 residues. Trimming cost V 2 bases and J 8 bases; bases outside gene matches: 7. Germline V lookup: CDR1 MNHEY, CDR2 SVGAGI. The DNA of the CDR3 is TGTGCCAGCAGTTACGCGACAGGGGAGGAAGGCTACACCTTC. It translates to CASSYATGEEGYTF.

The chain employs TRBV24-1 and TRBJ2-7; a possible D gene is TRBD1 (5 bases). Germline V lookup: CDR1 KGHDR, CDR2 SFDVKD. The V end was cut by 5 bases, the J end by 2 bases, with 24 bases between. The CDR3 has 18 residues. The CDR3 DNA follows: TGTGCCACCAGTGGCCCCTCACTCGACAGTCACTCACCCTACGAGCAGTACTTC. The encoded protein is CATSGPSLDSHSPYEQYF.